The entry below describes one T cell receptor (beta chain). Its matching antigen is unknown. The sample belongs to a study of STAT5B mutations in CD4+ large granular lymphocyte leukemia. Overall study results and limits: Main leukemic clonotypes were patient-specific, but roughly 23% appeared at low frequency elsewhere. Top patient clones used TRBV06 genes more often: 8/27 versus 2/35 in controls.

Some clones are missing from TCRdb's copy, which holds only in-frame ones; the method was immunoSEQ multiplex PCR. The table has over 35,000 clones, almost 85% seen once. CDR1 and CDR2 (germline): WSHSY, SAAADI. The length of the CDR3 is 13 residues. Trimming cost V 6 bases and J 4 bases, with 12 bases left between them. The chain uses TRBV10-2 and TRBJ2-5; D is undetermined. This sequence originates from a human donor in good health. The specimen sequenced was CD4+ T cells from blood buffy coats. The CDR3 bases are TGCGCCAGCAGGGTCCCAGGTGGAGAGACCCAGTACTTC. It yields the protein CASRVPGGETQYF.